Following are 26 T cell receptor beta chains from one sample sequenced in a study of beta chain features in type 1 diabetes. Expressed TCRB transcripts were sequenced because the entire RNA isolate underwent reverse transcription. TCRdb's copy holds only in-frame clones and misses some; the assay was immunoSEQ multiplex PCR. The table has approximately 470,000 clones, 30% seen once. Sequenced sample: naive CD4+ T cells from blood. The receptors here all came from a man aged 18 to 29 in good health.

In its sample, this clone was seen a few times. The CDR3 spells CSVMTGWREKLFF. Here the CDR3 DNA reads TGCAGCGTTATGACAGGGTGGAGAGAAAAACTGTTTTTT. V and J are TRBV29-1 and TRBJ1-4, with TRBD1 identical over 7 bases. This CDR3 contains 13 residues. CDR1 and CDR2 (germline): SQVTM, ANQGSEA. The trim removed 5 bases at V and 8 bases at J, leaving 8 bases unmatched.

The sample holds a few counts of this clone. The J gene is TRBJ2-2, the V gene TRBV30, with 10 bases aligning to TRBD1. V trimming: 2 bases; J trimming: 5 bases; junction bases outside the gene matches: 2. Germline-derived CDR1 and CDR2 are GTSNPN and SVGIG (reference sequence). CDR3 size: 14 residues. CDR3 amino acids: CAWSPGQGTGELFF. DNA of the CDR3: TGTGCCTGGAGTCCGGGACAGGGGACCGGGGAGCTGTTTTTT. Full variable domain (missing parts from reference TRBV30 and TRBJ2-2): SQTIHQWPATLVQPVGSPLSLECTVEGTSNPNLYWYRQAAGRGLQLLFYSVGIGQISSEVPQNLSASRPQDRQFILSSKKLLLSDSGFYLCAWSPGQGTGELFFGEGSRLTVL.

The chain uses TRBV5-6 and TRBJ2-7; 9 bases match TRBD2. This CDR3 is 15 amino acids long. Germline trimming cut 4 bases from V and 3 bases from J; bases unmatched to any gene: 8. Per germline, CDR1 SGHDT and CDR2 YYEEEE. The CDR3 spells CASSPAGGTNYEQYF. The CDR3 nucleotides read TGTGCCAGCAGCCCCGCGGGAGGGACGAACTACGAGCAGTACTTC.

This chain joins TRBV2 and TRBJ2-7; D is unclear. There are 12 residues in the CDR3. The germline V and J ends were trimmed by 7 bases and 3 bases, with 10 bases remaining between them. CDR1 is SNHLY, CDR2 FYNNEI, per germline. Written as DNA, the CDR3 is TGTGCCAGCACAGTGATAGTCTACGAGCAGTACTTC. Translated, it gives CASTVIVYEQYF.

This rearrangement joins TRBV15 to TRBJ2-5; 8 bases are shared with TRBD1. Germline V gene sequence: CDR1 LNHNV, CDR2 YYDKDF (reference sequence). This CDR3 has 13 residues. Germline trimming cut 4 bases from V and 2 bases from J; bases unmatched to any gene: 0. Here the CDR3 DNA reads TGTGCCACCAGCAACAGGGGGCAAGAGACCCAGTACTTC. Protein product: CATSNRGQETQYF. Full variable domain (missing parts from reference TRBV15 and TRBJ2-5): DAMVIQNPRYQVTQFGKPVTLSCSQTLNHNVMYWYQQKSSQAPKLLFHYYDKDFNNEADTPDNFQSRRPNTSFCFLDIRSPGLGDTAMYLCATSNRGQETQYFGPGTRLLVL.

The table lists this clone with a few counts. CDR3 coding DNA: TGTGCCAGCAGCCGTAATGCAGCTAGCAATGAGCAGTTCTTC. This sequence encodes CASSRNAASNEQFF. The rearrangement joins TRBV7-2 to TRBJ2-1; no clear D gene. Germline assignment: CDR1 SGHTA and CDR2 FQGNSA. Trimming stripped 5 bases from V and 6 bases from J, with 14 bases between. The CDR3 loop spans 14 amino acids.

The chain has TRBV19 and TRBJ2-1; 11 bases are a match to TRBD2. The CDR3 totals 15 residues. V gave up 4 bases and J gave up 9 bases; unmatched junction bases: 8. CDR1 is LNHDA and CDR2 is SQIVND in the germline V gene (reference sequence). The CDR3 nucleotides are TGTGCCAGTAGTACCTCACTAGCGGGAGATATTGAGCAGTTCTTC. Translating it yields CASSTSLAGDIEQFF.

The CDR3 sequence is CASSLASRNQPQHF. CDR3 DNA sequence: TGTGCCAGCAGCTTAGCGTCCAGGAATCAGCCCCAGCATTTT. The gene calls are TRBV7-2 and TRBJ1-5; D unclear. There are 14 residues in the CDR3. The germline V gene encodes CDR1 SGHTA and CDR2 FQGNSA. Trimming stripped 0 bases from V and 4 bases from J, with 7 bases between.

In its sample, this clone was seen a few times. The rearrangement joins TRBV30 to TRBJ2-7; 9 nucleotides match TRBD2. There are 14 residues in the CDR3. Germline lookup yields CDR1 GTSNPN and CDR2 SVGIG (reference sequence). Trimming at V came to 3 bases and at J to 0 bases, leaving 3 bases not matched to a gene. The CDR3 here is CAWRREGLSYEQYF. The CDR3 DNA reads TGTGCCTGGAGGCGGGAGGGCCTCTCCTACGAGCAGTACTTC.

V gene TRBV30 combines with J gene TRBJ2-3; 7 nucleotides match TRBD2. CDR3 size: 16 residues. Losses at the gene ends were 2 bases for V and 0 bases for J; bases not matched to a gene: 8. The V gene's germline CDR1 is GTSNPN and CDR2 SVGIG (reference sequence). CDR3 amino acids: CAWSSGLGRSTDTQYF. The CDR3 DNA reads TGTGCCTGGAGTTCAGGACTAGGCAGGAGCACAGATACGCAGTATTTT. Full variable domain (rest looked up from reference TRBV30 and TRBJ2-3): SQTIHQWPATLVQPVGSPLSLECTVEGTSNPNLYWYRQAAGRGLQLLFYSVGIGQISSEVPQNLSASRPQDRQFILSSKKLLLSDSGFYLCAWSSGLGRSTDTQYFGPGTRLTVL.

The chain uses TRBV28 and TRBJ2-5; a possible D gene is TRBD2 (6 bases). Trimming stripped 4 bases from V and 5 bases from J, with 14 bases between. The germline gives CDR1 MDHEN, CDR2 SYDVKM. This CDR3 region has 14 residues. CDR3 coding DNA: TGTGCCAGCAGTTCCGGACTATCCGTGGAGACCCAGTACTTC. Amino acid sequence: CASSSGLSVETQYF.

The chain combines TRBV7-6 with TRBJ2-3; D unclear. This CDR3 comprises 11 residues. Deletions cut 5 bases from V and 5 bases from J, with 5 bases between. Germline V CDR1 and CDR2: SGHVS, FNYEAQ. The CDR3 DNA sequence: TGTGCCAGCAGCCGTCAAGATACGCAGTATTTT. It codes for CASSRQDTQYF.

The chain recombines TRBV4-3 with TRBJ1-4; D not resolved. The CDR3 sequence is 16 residues long. Germline CDR1 LGHNA, CDR2 YSLEER. The V end was cut by 1 base, the J end by 0 bases, with 9 bases between. Here the CDR3 DNA reads TGCGCCAGCAGCCAAGTGTTCAAGGCAACTAATGAAAAACTGTTTTTT. Encoded protein: CASSQVFKATNEKLFF.

This sequence joins TRBV5-1 and TRBJ2-3, with TRBD2 identical over 7 bases. Germline V gene data show CDR1 as SGHRS and CDR2 as YFSETQ. Trimming at V came to 2 bases and at J to 1 base, leaving 7 bases not matched to a gene. The CDR3 totals 16 residues. CDR3 bases: TGCGCCAGCAGCTTAGAAAGCGGGACCGGCACAGATACGCAGTATTTT. This translates into CASSLESGTGTDTQYF.

The chain combines TRBV6-6 with TRBJ2-7; TRBD2 matches at 11 bases. Germline trimming cut 6 bases from V and 3 bases from J; bases unmatched to any gene: 7. The CDR3 contains 15 residues. The germline V gene has CDR1 MNHNY and CDR2 SVGAGI (reference sequence). The CDR3 nucleotides read TGTGCCAGCAGATCCCTGACTAGCGGGATCTACGAGCAGTACTTC. This gives the protein CASRSLTSGIYEQYF.

This clone was counted only a few times. The chain is built from TRBV13 and TRBJ2-3, with 7 bases that match TRBD1. V shed 5 bases and J 7 bases; nucleotides not matched to a gene: 12. This CDR3 spans 15 amino acids. Germline lookup yields CDR1 PRHDT and CDR2 FYEKMQ (reference sequence). This CDR3 is CASSRRGQTIHTQYF. The CDR3 coding sequence is TGTGCCAGCAGCCGCAGGGGACAGACGATACATACGCAGTATTTT.

This clone showed up just a few times. Additional DNA sequences in this sample encode the identical CDR3. The V gene is TRBV29-1, the J gene TRBJ2-1, with no clear D. The V end lost 4 bases, the J end lost 3 bases, and 4 bases lay between the germline ends. There are 11 residues in the CDR3. Per the germline V gene, CDR1 is SQVTM and CDR2 is ANQGSEA. The CDR3, as DNA: TGCAGCGTTGGACTCTACAATGAGCAGTTCTTC. Translated: CSVGLYNEQFF.

V usage is TRBV9 and J usage is TRBJ1-2; 8 bases are a match to TRBD1. Germline loops: CDR1 SGDLS, CDR2 YYNGEE. The CDR3 consists of 14 residues. V shed 6 bases and J 4 bases; nucleotides not matched to a gene: 8. CDR3 sequence (DNA): TGTGCCAGCACCGGACCCCAGGGGGCCTATGGCTACACCTTC. Its translation is CASTGPQGAYGYTF.

This clone was counted between two and nine times. The rearrangement links TRBV30 to TRBJ1-2; D not certain. Trimming took 0 bases from V and 6 from J, leaving 11 bases between them. Germline V CDR1 and CDR2: GTSNPN, SVGIG (reference sequence). The CDR3 covers 13 residues. The CDR3 spells CAWSVQLGNGYTF. The CDR3 DNA reads as TGTGCCTGGAGTGTACAGTTAGGGAATGGCTACACCTTC.

This rearrangement joins TRBV7-6 to TRBJ2-5; D gene unclear. The CDR3 contains 17 residues. Trimming shortened V by 5 bases and J by 2 bases, and 21 bases separated the two germline ends. CDR1 is SGHVS, CDR2 FNYEAQ, per germline. This chain's CDR3 is CASSLPRARLLQETQYF. CDR3 bases: TGTGCCAGCAGCCTACCTAGGGCCCGTCTCTTACAAGAGACCCAGTACTTC.

The rearrangement joins TRBV30 to TRBJ2-3; 9 bases are a match to TRBD2. Germline trimming cut 5 bases from V and 2 bases from J; bases unmatched to any gene: 5. CDR3 length: 14 residues. Per germline, CDR1 GTSNPN and CDR2 SVGIG (reference sequence). CDR3 loop: CAWGRTSVTDTQYF. The CDR3, as DNA: TGTGCCTGGGGACGGACTAGCGTCACAGATACGCAGTATTTT.

This clone was seen a few times. The V and J genes are TRBV30 and TRBJ1-1; 8 bases are shared with TRBD1. The ends lost 6 bases at V and 7 bases at J; junction bases unmatched: 4. CDR3 length: 11 amino acids. Germline CDR1 is GTSNPN and CDR2 is SVGIG (reference sequence). CDR3 amino acids: CACRTGNEAFF. Here the CDR3 DNA reads TGTGCCTGTAGGACAGGGAATGAAGCTTTCTTT.

This clone has a handful of counts. This chain uses TRBV15 with TRBJ2-7, with 7 bases identical to TRBD1. Germline trimming cut 3 bases from V and 5 bases from J; bases unmatched to any gene: 10. The germline gives CDR1 LNHNV, CDR2 YYDKDF (reference sequence). CDR3 length: 15 amino acids. CDR3 sequence reads: CATSRVTTGVHEQYF. CDR3 DNA: TGTGCCACCAGCAGGGTGACTACAGGGGTGCACGAGCAGTACTTC.

This clone was recorded a few times. This chain connects TRBV30 to TRBJ2-1; D unclear. Germline-derived CDR1 and CDR2 are GTSNPN and SVGIG (reference sequence). The germline V and J ends were trimmed by 2 bases and 9 bases, with 17 bases remaining between them. The CDR3 is 14 residues long. CDR3 sequence (DNA): TGTGCCTGGAGTTCCCCCCCTCGCTCTCGTGAGCAGTTCTTC. This translates into CAWSSPPRSREQFF.

This sequence joins TRBV4-2 and TRBJ2-5, with 10 bases identical to TRBD1. The germline V gene has CDR1 LGHNA and CDR2 YNFKEQ. CDR3 size: 15 residues. J was trimmed by 4 bases and V by 1 base; bases with no gene match: 3. The CDR3, as DNA: TGTGCCAGCAGCCAAGTAGACAGGGGGCCAGAGACCCAGTACTTC. Its translation is CASSQVDRGPETQYF.

Only a few counts were recorded for this clone. This sequence joins TRBV4-3 and TRBJ2-3; 11 bases are a match to TRBD2. The CDR3 is 16 residues long. The V segment lost 1 base and the J segment 8 bases; nucleotides outside the gene matches: 8. The germline V gene has CDR1 LGHNA and CDR2 YSLEER. The CDR3 DNA reads as TGCGCCAGCAGCCAAGTAATAGCGGGAGGGCCCGGTACGCAGTATTTT. It translates to CASSQVIAGGPGTQYF.